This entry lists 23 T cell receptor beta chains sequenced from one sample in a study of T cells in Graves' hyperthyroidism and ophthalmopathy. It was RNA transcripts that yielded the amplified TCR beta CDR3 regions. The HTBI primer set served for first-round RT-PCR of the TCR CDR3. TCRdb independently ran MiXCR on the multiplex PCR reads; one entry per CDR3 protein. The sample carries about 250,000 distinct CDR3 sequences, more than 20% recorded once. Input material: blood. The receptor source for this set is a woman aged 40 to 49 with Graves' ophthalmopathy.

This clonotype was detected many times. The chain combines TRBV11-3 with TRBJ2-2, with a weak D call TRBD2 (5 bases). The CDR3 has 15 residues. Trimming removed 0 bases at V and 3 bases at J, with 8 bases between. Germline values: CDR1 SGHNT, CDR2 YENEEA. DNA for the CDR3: TGTGCCAGCAGCTTAGATTTCGGGGACACCGGGGAGCTGTTTTTT. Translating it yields CASSLDFGDTGELFF.

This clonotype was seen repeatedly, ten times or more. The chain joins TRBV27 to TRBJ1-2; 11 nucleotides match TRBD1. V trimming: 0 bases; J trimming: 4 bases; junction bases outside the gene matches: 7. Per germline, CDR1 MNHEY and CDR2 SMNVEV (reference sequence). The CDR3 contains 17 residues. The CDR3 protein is CASSLSGQGAMGYGYTF. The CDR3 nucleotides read TGTGCCAGCAGTTTATCCGGACAGGGGGCAATGGGCTATGGCTACACCTTC.

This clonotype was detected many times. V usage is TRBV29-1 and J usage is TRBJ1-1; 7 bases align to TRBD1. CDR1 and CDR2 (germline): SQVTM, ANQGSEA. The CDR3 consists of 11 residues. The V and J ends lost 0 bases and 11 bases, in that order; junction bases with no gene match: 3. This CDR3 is CSVEDVQGAFF. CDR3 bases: TGCAGCGTTGAAGACGTACAGGGGGCTTTCTTT.

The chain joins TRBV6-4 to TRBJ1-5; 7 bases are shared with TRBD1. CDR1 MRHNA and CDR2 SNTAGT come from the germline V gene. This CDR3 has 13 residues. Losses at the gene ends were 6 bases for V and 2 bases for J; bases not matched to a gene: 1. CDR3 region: CASRQGGNQPQHF. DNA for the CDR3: TGTGCCAGCAGGCAGGGGGGCAATCAGCCCCAGCATTTT.

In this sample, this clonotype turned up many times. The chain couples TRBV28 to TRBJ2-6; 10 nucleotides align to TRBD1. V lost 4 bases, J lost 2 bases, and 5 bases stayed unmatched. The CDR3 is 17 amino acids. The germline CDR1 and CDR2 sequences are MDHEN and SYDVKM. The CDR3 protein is CASSSDRGYTGANVLTF. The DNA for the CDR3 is TGTGCCAGCAGTTCGGACAGGGGGTACACTGGGGCCAACGTCCTGACTTTC.

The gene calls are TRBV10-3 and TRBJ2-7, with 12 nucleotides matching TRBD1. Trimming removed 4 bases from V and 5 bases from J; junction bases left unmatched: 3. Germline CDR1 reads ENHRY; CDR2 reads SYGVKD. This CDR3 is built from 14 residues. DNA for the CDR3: TGTGCCATCAGTGGGGACAGGGGGCGTAACGAGCAGTACTTC. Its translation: CAISGDRGRNEQYF.

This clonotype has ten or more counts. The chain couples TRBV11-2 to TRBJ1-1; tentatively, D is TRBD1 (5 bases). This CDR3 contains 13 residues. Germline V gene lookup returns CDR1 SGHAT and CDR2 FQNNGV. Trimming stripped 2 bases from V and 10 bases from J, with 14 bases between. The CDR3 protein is CASSLSQGIGAFF. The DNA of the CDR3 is TGTGCCAGCAGCTTATCCCAGGGTATCGGAGCTTTCTTT.

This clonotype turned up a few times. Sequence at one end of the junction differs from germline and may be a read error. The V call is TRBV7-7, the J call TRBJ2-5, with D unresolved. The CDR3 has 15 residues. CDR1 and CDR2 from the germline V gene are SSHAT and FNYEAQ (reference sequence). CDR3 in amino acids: CASSPQSQWQETQYF. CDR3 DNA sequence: TGTGCTAGCAGCCCGCAATCACAGTGGCAAGAGACCCAGTACTTC.

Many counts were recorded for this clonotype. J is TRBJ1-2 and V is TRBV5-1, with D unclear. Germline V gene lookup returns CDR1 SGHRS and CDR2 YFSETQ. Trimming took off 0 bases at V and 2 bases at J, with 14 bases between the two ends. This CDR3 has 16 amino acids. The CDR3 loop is CASSLDGPQGNYGYTF. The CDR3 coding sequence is TGCGCCAGCAGCTTGGATGGGCCCCAAGGAAACTATGGCTACACCTTC.

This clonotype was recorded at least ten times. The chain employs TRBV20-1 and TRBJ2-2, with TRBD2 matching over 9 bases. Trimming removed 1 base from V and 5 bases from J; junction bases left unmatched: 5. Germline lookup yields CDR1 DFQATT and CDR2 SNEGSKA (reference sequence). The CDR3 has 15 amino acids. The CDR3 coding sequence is TGCAGTGCTAGAGGGGTAGCGGGAGTTACCGGGGAGCTGTTTTTT. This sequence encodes CSARGVAGVTGELFF.

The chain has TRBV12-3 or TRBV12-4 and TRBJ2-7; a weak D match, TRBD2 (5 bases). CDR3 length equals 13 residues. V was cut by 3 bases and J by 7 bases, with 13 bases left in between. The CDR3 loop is CASSLLSGEEQYF. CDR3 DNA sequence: TGTGCCAGCAGTTTGTTAAGTGGGGAGGAGCAGTACTTC.

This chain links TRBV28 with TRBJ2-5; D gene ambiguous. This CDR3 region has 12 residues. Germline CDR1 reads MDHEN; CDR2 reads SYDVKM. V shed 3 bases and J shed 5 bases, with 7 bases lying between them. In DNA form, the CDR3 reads TGTGCCAGCAGTTTGGTGATGGAGACCCAGTACTTC. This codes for CASSLVMETQYF.

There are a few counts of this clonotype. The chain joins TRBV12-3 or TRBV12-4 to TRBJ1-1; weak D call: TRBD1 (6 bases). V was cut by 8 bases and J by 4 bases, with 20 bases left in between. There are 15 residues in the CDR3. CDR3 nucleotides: TGTGCCAGCCACTTAGGGGGGGGCGGCGGCACTGAAGCTTTCTTT. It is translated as CASHLGGGGGTEAFF.

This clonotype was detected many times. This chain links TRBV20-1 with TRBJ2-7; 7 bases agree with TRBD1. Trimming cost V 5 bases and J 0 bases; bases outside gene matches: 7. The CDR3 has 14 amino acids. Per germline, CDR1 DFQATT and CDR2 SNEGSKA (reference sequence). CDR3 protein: CSASRQGSSYEQYF. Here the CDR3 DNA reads TGCAGTGCTTCCCGACAGGGTAGCTCCTACGAGCAGTACTTC.

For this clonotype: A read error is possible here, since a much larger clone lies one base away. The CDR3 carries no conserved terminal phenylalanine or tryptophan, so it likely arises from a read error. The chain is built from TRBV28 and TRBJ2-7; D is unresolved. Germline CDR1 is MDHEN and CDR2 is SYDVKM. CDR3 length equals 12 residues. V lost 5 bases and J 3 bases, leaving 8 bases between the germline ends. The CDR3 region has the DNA TGTGCCAGCAGTGACGGATACTACGAGCAGTACCTC. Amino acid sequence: CASSDGYYEQYL.

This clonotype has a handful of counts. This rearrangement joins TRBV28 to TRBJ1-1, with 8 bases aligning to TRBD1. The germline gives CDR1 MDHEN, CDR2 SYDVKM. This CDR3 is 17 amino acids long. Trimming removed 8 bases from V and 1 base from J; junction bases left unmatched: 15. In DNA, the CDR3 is TGTGCCAGCTTCGGACAGGGCATCCGGTCGGAGAACACTGAAGCTTTCTTT. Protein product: CASFGQGIRSENTEAFF.

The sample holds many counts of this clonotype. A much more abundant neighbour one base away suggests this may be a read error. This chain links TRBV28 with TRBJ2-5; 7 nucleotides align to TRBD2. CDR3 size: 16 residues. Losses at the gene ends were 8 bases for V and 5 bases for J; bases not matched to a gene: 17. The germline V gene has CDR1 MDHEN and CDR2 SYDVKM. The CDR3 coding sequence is TGTGCCAGCGGTTCGCGTGGGAGGGCCCTCGGGGAGACCCAGTACTTC. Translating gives CASGSRGRALGETQYF.

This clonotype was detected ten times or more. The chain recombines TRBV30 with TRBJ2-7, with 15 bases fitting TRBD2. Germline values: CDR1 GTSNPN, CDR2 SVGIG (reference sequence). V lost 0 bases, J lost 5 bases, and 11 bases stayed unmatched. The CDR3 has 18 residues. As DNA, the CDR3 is TGTGCCTGGAGTGTGGTCCCCGGGACTAGCGGGAGGAGCAACGAGCAGTACTTC. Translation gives CAWSVVPGTSGRSNEQYF.

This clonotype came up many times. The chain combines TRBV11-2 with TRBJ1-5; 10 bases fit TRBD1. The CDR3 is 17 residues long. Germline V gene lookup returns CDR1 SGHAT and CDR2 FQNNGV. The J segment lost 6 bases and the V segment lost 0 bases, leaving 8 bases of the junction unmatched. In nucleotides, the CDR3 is TGTGCCAGCAGCTTAGAGACAGGGGGCAGGCGGAGTCAGCCCCAGCATTTT. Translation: CASSLETGGRRSQPQHF.

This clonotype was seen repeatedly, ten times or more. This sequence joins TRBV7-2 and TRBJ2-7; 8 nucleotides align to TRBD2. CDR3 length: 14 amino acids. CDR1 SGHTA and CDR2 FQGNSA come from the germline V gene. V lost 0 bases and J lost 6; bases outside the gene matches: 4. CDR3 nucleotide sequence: TGTGCCAGCAGCTTAGCCCGGACTAGCAGCGAGCAGTACTTC. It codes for CASSLARTSSEQYF.

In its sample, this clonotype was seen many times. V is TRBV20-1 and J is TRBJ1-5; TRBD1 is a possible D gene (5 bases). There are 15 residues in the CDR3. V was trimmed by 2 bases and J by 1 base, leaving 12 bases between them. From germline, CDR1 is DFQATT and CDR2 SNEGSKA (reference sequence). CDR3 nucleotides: TGCAGTGCTAGAAGGTTAGGGGACAGCAATCAGCCCCAGCATTTT. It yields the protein CSARRLGDSNQPQHF.

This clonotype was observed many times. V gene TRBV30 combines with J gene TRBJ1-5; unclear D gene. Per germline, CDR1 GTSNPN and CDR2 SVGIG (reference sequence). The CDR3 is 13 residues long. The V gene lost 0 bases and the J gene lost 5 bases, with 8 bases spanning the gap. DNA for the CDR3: TGTGCCTGGAGTGTTGGTAGAGATCAGCCCCAGCATTTT. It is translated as CAWSVGRDQPQHF.

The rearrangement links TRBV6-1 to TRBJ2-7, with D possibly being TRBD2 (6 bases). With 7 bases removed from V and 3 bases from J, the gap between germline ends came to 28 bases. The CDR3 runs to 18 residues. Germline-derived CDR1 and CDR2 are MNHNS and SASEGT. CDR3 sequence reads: CASTVKRSVAETIYEQYF. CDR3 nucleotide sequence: TGTGCCAGCACCGTAAAGCGGTCCGTAGCGGAGACCATCTACGAGCAGTACTTC.